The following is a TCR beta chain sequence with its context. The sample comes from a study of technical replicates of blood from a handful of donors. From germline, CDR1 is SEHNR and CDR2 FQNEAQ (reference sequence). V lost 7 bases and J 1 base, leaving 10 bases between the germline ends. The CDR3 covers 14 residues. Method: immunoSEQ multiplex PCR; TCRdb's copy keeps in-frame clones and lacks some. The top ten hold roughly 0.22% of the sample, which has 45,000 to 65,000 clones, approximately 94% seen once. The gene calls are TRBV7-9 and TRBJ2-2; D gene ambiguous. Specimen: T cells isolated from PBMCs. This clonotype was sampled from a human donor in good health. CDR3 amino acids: CASTTTGNTGELFF. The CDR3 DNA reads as TGTGCCAGCACCACCACGGGGAACACCGGGGAGCTGTTTTTT.